This T cell receptor beta chain was identified in a study of response to subunit inactivated influenza vaccine. One entry per CDR3 protein results from TCRdb running MiXCR on the RT-PCR reads. The table records roughly 700,000 distinct CDR3 sequences, roughly 14% of them present only once. The germline gives CDR1 SEHNR, CDR2 FQNEAQ (reference sequence). Trimming removed 1 base from V and 8 bases from J, with 14 bases in between. The CDR3 loop spans 15 amino acids. Material: PBMCs from blood, obtained 11 to 12 days after vaccination. This receptor was taken from a man aged 50-59 years who received an inactivated influenza vaccine. V gene TRBV7-9 combines with J gene TRBJ1-4, with D tentatively TRBD1 (5 bases). This chain's CDR3 is CASSLGSGGYEKLFF. DNA for the CDR3: TGTGCCAGCAGCTTAGGTTCGGGGGGATACGAAAAACTGTTTTTT.